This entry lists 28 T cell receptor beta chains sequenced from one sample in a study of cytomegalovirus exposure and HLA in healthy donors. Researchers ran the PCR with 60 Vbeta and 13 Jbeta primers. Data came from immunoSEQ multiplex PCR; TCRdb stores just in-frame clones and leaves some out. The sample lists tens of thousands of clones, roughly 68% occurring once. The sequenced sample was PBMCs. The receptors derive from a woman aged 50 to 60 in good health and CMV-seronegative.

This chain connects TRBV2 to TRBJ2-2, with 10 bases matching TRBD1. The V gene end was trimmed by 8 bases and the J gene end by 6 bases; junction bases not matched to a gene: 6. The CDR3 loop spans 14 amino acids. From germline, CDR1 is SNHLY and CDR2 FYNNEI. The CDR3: CASARTGGPGELFF. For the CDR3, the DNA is TGTGCCAGCGCACGGACAGGGGGACCCGGGGAGCTGTTTTTT. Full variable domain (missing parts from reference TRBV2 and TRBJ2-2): EPEVTQTPSHQVTQMGQEVILRCVPISNHLYFYWYRQILGQKVEFLVSFYNNEISEKSEIFDDQFSVERPDGSNFTLKIRSTKLEDSAMYFCASARTGGPGELFFGEGSRLTVL.

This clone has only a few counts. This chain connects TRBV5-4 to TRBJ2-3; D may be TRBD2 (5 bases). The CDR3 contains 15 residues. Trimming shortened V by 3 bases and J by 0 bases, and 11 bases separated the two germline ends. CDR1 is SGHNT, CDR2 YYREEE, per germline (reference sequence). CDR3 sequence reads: CASSWMSGSTDTQYF. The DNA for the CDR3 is TGTGCCAGCAGCTGGATGAGCGGAAGCACAGATACGCAGTATTTT. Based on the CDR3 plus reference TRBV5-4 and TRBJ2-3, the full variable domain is ETGVTQSPTHLIKTRGQQVTLRCSSQSGHNTVSWYQQALGQGPQFIFQYYREEENGRGNFPPRFSGLQFPNYSSELNVNALELDDSALYLCASSWMSGSTDTQYFGPGTRLTVL.

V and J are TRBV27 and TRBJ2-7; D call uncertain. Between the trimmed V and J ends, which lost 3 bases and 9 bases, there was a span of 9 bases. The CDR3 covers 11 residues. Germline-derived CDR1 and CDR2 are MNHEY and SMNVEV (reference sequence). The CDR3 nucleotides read TGTGCCAGCAGTTTTTCGGTTTGGCAGTACTTC. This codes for CASSFSVWQYF.

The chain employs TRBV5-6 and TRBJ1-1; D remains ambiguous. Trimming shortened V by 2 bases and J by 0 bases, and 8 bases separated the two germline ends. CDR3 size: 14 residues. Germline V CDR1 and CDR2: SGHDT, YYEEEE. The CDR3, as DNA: TGTGCCAGCAGCTTTGGACTGCTGAACACTGAAGCTTTCTTT. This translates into CASSFGLLNTEAFF.

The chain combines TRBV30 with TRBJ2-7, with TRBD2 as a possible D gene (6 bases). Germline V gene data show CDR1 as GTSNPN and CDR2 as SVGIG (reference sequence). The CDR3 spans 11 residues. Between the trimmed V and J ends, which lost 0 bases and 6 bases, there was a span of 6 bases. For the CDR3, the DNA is TGTGCCTGGAGTGTGGGACTCGAGCAGTACTTC. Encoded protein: CAWSVGLEQYF.

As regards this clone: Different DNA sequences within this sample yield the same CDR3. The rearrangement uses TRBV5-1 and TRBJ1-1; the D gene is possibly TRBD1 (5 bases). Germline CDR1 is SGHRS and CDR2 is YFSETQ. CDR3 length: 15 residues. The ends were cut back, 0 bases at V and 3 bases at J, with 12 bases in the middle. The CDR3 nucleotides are TGCGCCAGCAGCTTGGTCGGGGGTGGGGACACTGAAGCTTTCTTT. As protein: CASSLVGGGDTEAFF.

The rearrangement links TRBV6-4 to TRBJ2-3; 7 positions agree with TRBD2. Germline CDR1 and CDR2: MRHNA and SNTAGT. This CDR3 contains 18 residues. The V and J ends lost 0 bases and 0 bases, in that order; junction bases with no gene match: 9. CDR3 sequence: CASSDSTSQRGSTDTQYF. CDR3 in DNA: TGTGCCAGCAGTGACTCAACGTCACAGCGGGGTAGCACAGATACGCAGTATTTT.

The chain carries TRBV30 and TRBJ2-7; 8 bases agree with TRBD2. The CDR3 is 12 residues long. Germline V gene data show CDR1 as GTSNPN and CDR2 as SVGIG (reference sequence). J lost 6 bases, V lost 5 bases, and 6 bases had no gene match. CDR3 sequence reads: CAWGGLASEQYF. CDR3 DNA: TGTGCCTGGGGAGGACTAGCCTCCGAGCAGTACTTC.

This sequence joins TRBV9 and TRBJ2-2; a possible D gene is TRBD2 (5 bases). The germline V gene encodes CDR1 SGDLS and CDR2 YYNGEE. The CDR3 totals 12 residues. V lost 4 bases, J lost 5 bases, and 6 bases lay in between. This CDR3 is CASSPGTGELFF. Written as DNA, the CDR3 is TGTGCCAGCAGCCCGGGGACCGGGGAGCTGTTTTTT.

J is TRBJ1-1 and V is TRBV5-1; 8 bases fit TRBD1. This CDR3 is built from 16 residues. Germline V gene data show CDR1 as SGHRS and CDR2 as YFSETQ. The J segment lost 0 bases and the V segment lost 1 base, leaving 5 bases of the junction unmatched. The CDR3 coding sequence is TGCGCCAGCAGCTTGAGGACAGGGACCATGAACACTGAAGCTTTCTTT. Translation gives CASSLRTGTMNTEAFF.

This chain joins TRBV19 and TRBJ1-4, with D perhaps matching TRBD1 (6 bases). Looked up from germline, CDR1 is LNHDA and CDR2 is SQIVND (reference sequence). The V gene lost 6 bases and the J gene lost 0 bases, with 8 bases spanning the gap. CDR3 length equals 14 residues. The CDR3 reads CASRGATTNEKLFF. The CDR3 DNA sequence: TGTGCCAGTAGGGGGGCAACAACTAATGAAAAACTGTTTTTT.

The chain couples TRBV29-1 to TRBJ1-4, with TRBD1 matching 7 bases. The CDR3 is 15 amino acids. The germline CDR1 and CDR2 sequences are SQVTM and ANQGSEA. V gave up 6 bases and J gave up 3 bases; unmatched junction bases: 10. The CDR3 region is CSVVTGFLPNEKLFF. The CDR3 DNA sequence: TGCAGCGTGGTGACAGGGTTTTTACCTAATGAAAAACTGTTTTTT.

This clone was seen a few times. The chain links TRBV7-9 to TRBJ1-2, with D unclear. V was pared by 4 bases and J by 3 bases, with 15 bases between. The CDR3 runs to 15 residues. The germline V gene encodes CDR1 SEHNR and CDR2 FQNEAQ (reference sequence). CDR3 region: CASSSSGPLDYGYTF. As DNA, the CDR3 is TGTGCCAGCAGCTCTTCCGGTCCTCTGGACTATGGCTACACCTTC. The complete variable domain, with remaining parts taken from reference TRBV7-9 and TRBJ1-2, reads DTGVSQNPRHKITKRGQNVTFRCDPISEHNRLYWYRQTLGQGPEFLTYFQNEAQLEKSRLLSDRFSAERPKGSFSTLEIQRTEQGDSAMYLCASSSSGPLDYGYTFGSGTRLTVV.

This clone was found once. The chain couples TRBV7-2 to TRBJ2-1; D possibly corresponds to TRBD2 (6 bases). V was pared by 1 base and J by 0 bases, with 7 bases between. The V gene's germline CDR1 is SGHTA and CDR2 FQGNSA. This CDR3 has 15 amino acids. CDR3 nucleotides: TGTGCCAGCAGCTTAGACGGGAGCTCCTACAATGAGCAGTTCTTC. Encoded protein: CASSLDGSSYNEQFF. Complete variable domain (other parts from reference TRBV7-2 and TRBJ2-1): GAGVSQSPSNKVTEKGKDVELRCDPISGHTALYWYRQSLGQGLEFLIYFQGNSAPDKSGLPSDRFSAERTGGSVSTLTIQRTQQEDSAVYLCASSLDGSSYNEQFFGPGTRLTVL.

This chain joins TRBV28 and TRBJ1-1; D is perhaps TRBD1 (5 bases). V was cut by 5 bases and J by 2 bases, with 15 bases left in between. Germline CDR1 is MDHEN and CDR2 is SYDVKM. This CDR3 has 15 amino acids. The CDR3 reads CASSMYDRPNTEAFF. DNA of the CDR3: TGTGCCAGCAGTATGTATGACAGACCCAACACTGAAGCTTTCTTT.

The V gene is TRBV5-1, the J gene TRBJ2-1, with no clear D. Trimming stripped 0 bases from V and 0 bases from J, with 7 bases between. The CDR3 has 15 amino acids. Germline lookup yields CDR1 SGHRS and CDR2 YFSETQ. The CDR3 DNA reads TGCGCCAGCAGCTTGGTGGCAGGCTCCTACAATGAGCAGTTCTTC. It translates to CASSLVAGSYNEQFF.

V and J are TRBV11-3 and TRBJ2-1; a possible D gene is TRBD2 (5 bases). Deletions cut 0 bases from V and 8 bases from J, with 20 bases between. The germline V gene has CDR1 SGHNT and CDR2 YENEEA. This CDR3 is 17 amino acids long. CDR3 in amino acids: CASSLDQSVKGADEQFF. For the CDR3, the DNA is TGTGCCAGCAGCTTAGATCAATCGGTAAAGGGAGCCGATGAGCAGTTCTTC.

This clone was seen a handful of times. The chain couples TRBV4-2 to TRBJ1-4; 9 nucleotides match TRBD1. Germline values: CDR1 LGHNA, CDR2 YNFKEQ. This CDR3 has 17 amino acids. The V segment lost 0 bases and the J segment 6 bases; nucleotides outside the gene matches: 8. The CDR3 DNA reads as TGTGCCAGCAGCCAAGACCGGGACAGGGAAGGGGATGAAAAACTGTTTTTT. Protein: CASSQDRDREGDEKLFF.

The CDR3: CASSSYGSASDTQYF. The CDR3 DNA sequence: TGCGCCAGCAGTTCATACGGGTCGGCTTCAGATACGCAGTATTTT. The chain employs TRBV5-1 and TRBJ2-3; no firm D call. CDR1 and CDR2 from the germline V gene are SGHRS and YFSETQ. CDR3 length: 15 amino acids. Trimming took 5 bases from V and 4 from J, leaving 17 bases between them.

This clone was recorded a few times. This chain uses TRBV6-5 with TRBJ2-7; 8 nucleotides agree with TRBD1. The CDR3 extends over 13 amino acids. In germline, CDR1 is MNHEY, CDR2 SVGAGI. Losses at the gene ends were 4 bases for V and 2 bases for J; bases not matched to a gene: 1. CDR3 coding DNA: TGTGCCAGCAGTTCGACAGGGGCCTACGAGCAGTACTTC. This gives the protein CASSSTGAYEQYF.

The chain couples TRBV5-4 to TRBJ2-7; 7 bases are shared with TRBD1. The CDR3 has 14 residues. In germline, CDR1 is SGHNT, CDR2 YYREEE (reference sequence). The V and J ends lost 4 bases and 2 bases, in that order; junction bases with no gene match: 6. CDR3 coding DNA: TGTGCCAGCAGCCCCAGACAGGGAACCTACGAGCAGTACTTC. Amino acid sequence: CASSPRQGTYEQYF.

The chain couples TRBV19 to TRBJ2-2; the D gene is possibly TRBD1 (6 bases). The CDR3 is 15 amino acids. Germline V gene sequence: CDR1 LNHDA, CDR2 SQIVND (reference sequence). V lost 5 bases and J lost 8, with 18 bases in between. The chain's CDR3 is CASSSRRTVVGELFF. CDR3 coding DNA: TGTGCCAGTAGTTCTCGCAGGACAGTGGTGGGGGAGCTGTTTTTT.

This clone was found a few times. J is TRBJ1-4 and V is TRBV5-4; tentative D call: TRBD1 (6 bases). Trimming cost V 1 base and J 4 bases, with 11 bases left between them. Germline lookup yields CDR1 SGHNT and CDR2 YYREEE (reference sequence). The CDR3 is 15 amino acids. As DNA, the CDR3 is TGTGCCAGCAGCTTGTCGTCAGGGGATAATGAAAAACTGTTTTTT. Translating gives CASSLSSGDNEKLFF.

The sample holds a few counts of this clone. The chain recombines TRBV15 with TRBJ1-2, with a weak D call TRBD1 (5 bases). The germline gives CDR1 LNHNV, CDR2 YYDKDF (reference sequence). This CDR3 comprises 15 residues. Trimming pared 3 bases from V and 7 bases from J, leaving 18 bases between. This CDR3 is CATSSKLGGLIGYTF. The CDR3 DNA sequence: TGTGCCACCAGCAGTAAACTCGGGGGATTGATTGGCTACACCTTC.

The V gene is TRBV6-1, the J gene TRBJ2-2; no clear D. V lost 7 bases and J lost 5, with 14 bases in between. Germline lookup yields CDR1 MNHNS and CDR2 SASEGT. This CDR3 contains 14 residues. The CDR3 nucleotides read TGTGCCAGCACCATCTCGGGTATAACCGGGGAGCTGTTTTTT. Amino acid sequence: CASTISGITGELFF.

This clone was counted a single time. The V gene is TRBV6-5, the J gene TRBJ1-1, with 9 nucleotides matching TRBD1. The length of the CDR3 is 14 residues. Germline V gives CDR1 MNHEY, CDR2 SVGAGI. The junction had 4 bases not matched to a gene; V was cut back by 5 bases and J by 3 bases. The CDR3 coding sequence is TGTGCCAGCAGTGTCAACAGGGGGCACACTGAAGCTTTCTTT. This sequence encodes CASSVNRGHTEAFF.

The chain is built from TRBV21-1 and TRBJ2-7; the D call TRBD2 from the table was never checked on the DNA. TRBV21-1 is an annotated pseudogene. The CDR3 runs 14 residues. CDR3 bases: TGTGCCAGCAGCACGCGGGGCTGGTGTTACGAGCAGTACTTC. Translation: CASSTRGWCYEQYF.

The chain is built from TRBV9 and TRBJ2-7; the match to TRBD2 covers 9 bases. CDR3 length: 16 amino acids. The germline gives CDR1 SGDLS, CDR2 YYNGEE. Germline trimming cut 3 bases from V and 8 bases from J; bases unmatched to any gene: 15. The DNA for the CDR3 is TGTGCCAGCAGCGCTGTCGAGGGCGGGAGGGCCTCCCAGCAGTACTTC. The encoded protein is CASSAVEGGRASQQYF. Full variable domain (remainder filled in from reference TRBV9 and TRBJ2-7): DSGVTQTPKHLITATGQRVTLRCSPRSGDLSVYWYQQSLDQGLQFLIQYYNGEERAKGNILERFSAQQFPDLHSELNLSSLELGDSALYFCASSAVEGGRASQQYFGPGTRLTVT.